This T cell receptor (beta chain) was sequenced during a study of blood T cell repertoires in COVID-19. Study-wide background: COVID-19 samples from acute and convalescent phases originated in the United States, Italy and Spain. In each case, the material was cDNA or gDNA derived from T cells, B-cell-depleted T cells, or PBMCs.

This CDR3 is 16 amino acids long. With 1 base removed from V and 4 bases from J, the gap between germline ends came to 14 bases. CDR1 is LGHDT and CDR2 is YNNKEL in the germline V gene (reference sequence). This clone was observed a few times. Original handling: Estimated nucleated cell counts came from reference gene primer amplification. Profiling relied on immunoSEQ multiplex PCR, and the TCRdb table lists in-frame clones only, not all of them. V and J calls and clone size are copied from that table; D and trimming were computed from the DNA. This table holds roughly 38,000 clones, 70% to 90% found once.

The TCR sequence derives from a human donor in a cohort sampled during active COVID-19. The chain is built from TRBV3-1 (or the pseudogene TRBV3-2) and TRBJ1-3; D unresolved. Sequenced sample: peripheral blood. The CDR3 spells CASSQGLLSGGNTIYF. For the CDR3, the DNA is TGTGCCAGCAGCCAAGGCCTACTCTCGGGGGGAAACACCATATATTTT.